This T cell receptor (beta chain) is from a study of OX40 agonist ivuxolimab in advanced cancers. For the study at large: Patients received ivuxolimab, an agonistic anti-OX40 (CD134) antibody. Study-wide results and limits: The CD4+ and CD8+ T cells in the blood had expanded clonally by week 6 at 0.1 to 3.0 mg/kg. With doses of 0.1-3.0 mg/kg, partial responders showed among the lowest clonal expansion. The study found that CD8+ T cells averaged more expanded clones than CD4+.

Generated by immunoSEQ multiplex PCR, the TCRdb table keeps only in-frame clones and is missing some. The repertoire holds roughly 80,000 clones, with roughly 86% as singletons. The CDR3 runs 17 residues. The germline V gene encodes CDR1 SNHLY and CDR2 FYNNEI. V lost 4 bases, J lost 5 bases, and 15 bases stayed unmatched. Details on this clone: The antigen remains unidentified.

The input for sequencing was CD4+ or CD8+ T cells sorted from blood, taken in a trial of the OX40 agonist ivuxolimab. This TCR was sampled from an adult with an advanced solid tumor such as melanoma, head and neck, liver or kidney cancer. The J gene is TRBJ2-3, the V gene TRBV2, with 7 bases that match TRBD2. Written as DNA, the CDR3 is TGTGCCAGCAGTGGAGGGGCCTTAGCGGGCCGTGTAGATACGCAGTATTTT. Its protein is CASSGGALAGRVDTQYF.